This passage covers 22 T cell receptor beta chains from one sample sequenced in a study of OX40 agonist ivuxolimab in advanced cancers. Assay used: immunoSEQ multiplex PCR; TCRdb lists only in-frame clones, some missing. The sample carries about 66,000 clones, 87% recorded once. The sample in question was CD4+ or CD8+ T cells sorted from blood, obtained in a trial of the OX40 agonist ivuxolimab. Receptors originate from an adult with an advanced solid tumor such as melanoma, head and neck, liver or kidney cancer.

This sequence joins TRBV19 and TRBJ1-2; no reliable D call. This CDR3 is built from 14 residues. Germline loops: CDR1 LNHDA, CDR2 SQIVND (reference sequence). Trimming removed 2 bases at V and 7 bases at J, with 14 bases between. In nucleotides, the CDR3 is TGTGCCAGTAGTATACAGGATGGTAAGGGTGGCTACACCTTC. Its protein is CASSIQDGKGGYTF.

This clone was seen a handful of times. The V gene is TRBV27, the J gene TRBJ2-7; D is perhaps TRBD1 (6 bases). The CDR3 loop spans 14 amino acids. V was cut by 5 bases and J by 3 bases, with 14 bases left in between. CDR1 and CDR2 from the germline V gene are MNHEY and SMNVEV (reference sequence). The CDR3, as DNA: TGTGCCAGCAGTCCCGACCTAGGGGGCTACGAGCAGTACTTC. Translated: CASSPDLGGYEQYF.

Only one count was recorded for this clone. This chain uses TRBV18 with TRBJ2-7, with TRBD1 matching 10 bases. Losses at the gene ends were 2 bases for V and 6 bases for J; bases not matched to a gene: 4. Germline CDR1 KGHSH, CDR2 LQKENI. The CDR3 length is 14 residues. The CDR3 region has the DNA TGTGCCAGCTCACCATGGGACAGGGGAAGCGAGCAGTACTTC. Its translation is CASSPWDRGSEQYF.

This rearrangement joins TRBV7-9 to TRBJ2-1, with D possibly TRBD2 on 5 matching bases. The germline V and J ends were trimmed by 2 bases and 12 bases, with 11 bases remaining between them. Looked up from germline, CDR1 is SEHNR and CDR2 is FQNEAQ (reference sequence). The CDR3 sequence is 12 residues long. The chain's CDR3 is CASSLKGAWQFF. The CDR3 DNA is TGTGCCAGCAGCTTAAAGGGAGCGTGGCAGTTCTTC.

The chain couples TRBV19 to TRBJ2-7, with unresolved D. With 10 bases removed from V and 0 bases from J, the gap between germline ends came to 16 bases. CDR1 and CDR2 from the germline V gene are LNHDA and SQIVND (reference sequence). CDR3 length: 14 amino acids. The CDR3 region has the DNA TGTGCCACCACGTCGACCGTCTTCTCCTACGAGCAGTACTTC. As protein: CATTSTVFSYEQYF.

This chain links TRBV5-4 with TRBJ1-2; D possibly corresponds to TRBD1 (5 bases). Trimming took off 3 bases at V and 5 bases at J, with 14 bases between the two ends. In germline, CDR1 is SGHNT, CDR2 YYREEE (reference sequence). The CDR3 sequence is 14 residues long. This CDR3 is CASSSPGPVYGYTF. CDR3 bases: TGTGCCAGCAGCTCCCCGGGGCCGGTATATGGCTACACCTTC. Drawing the rest from reference TRBV5-4 and TRBJ1-2, the complete variable domain is ETGVTQSPTHLIKTRGQQVTLRCSSQSGHNTVSWYQQALGQGPQFIFQYYREEENGRGNFPPRFSGLQFPNYSSELNVNALELDDSALYLCASSSPGPVYGYTFGSGTRLTVV.

The gene calls are TRBV11-2 and TRBJ2-1; either TRBD1 or TRBD2 may supply D (7 bases each). V gave up 2 bases and J gave up 3 bases, with 11 bases separating them. The CDR3 contains 15 residues. The germline CDR1 and CDR2 sequences are SGHAT and FQNNGV. The DNA for the CDR3 is TGTGCCAGCAGCTTATCAGGGGGGGACTACAATGAGCAGTTCTTC. It yields the protein CASSLSGGDYNEQFF.

The V and J genes are TRBV11-1 and TRBJ2-3; TRBD1 agrees at 7 bases. The germline V gene encodes CDR1 SGHAT and CDR2 FQDESV (reference sequence). V trimming: 2 bases; J trimming: 5 bases; junction bases outside the gene matches: 1. The CDR3 extends over 13 amino acids. The CDR3 sequence is CASSLTGVDTQYF. CDR3 coding DNA: TGTGCCAGCAGCTTAACAGGGGTAGATACGCAGTATTTT.

This chain connects TRBV19 to TRBJ1-5; D gene unclear. Germline V gene lookup returns CDR1 LNHDA and CDR2 SQIVND (reference sequence). Trimming took 0 bases from V and 4 from J, leaving 7 bases between them. This CDR3 contains 14 residues. The CDR3 reads CASSIDGSNQPQHF. DNA of the CDR3: TGTGCCAGTAGTATAGATGGCTCGAATCAGCCCCAGCATTTT.

The chain combines TRBV19 with TRBJ1-5; D is possibly TRBD1 (5 bases). This CDR3 is built from 15 residues. V dropped 3 bases and J dropped 2 bases, with 11 bases sitting between them. From germline, CDR1 is LNHDA and CDR2 SQIVND (reference sequence). CDR3: CASSMGQGGNQPQHF. For the CDR3, the DNA is TGTGCCAGTAGTATGGGCCAGGGAGGCAATCAGCCCCAGCATTTT.

The rearrangement joins TRBV27 to TRBJ2-7; 7 positions agree with TRBD1. The CDR3 totals 14 residues. CDR1 is MNHEY and CDR2 is SMNVEV in the germline V gene (reference sequence). The ends lost 2 bases at V and 5 bases at J; junction bases unmatched: 6. This chain's CDR3 is CASSLKPGGDEQYF. CDR3 nucleotides: TGTGCCAGCAGTTTAAAGCCAGGGGGAGACGAGCAGTACTTC.

The chain links TRBV30 to TRBJ1-5, with D unclear. Germline CDR1 is GTSNPN and CDR2 is SVGIG (reference sequence). The CDR3 length is 13 residues. V was cut by 2 bases and J by 2 bases, with 7 bases left in between. CDR3 region: CAWSYGGNQPQHF. The CDR3 bases are TGTGCCTGGAGTTATGGAGGCAATCAGCCCCAGCATTTT.

The chain has TRBV4-2 and TRBJ2-1, with TRBD2 as a possible D gene (6 bases). Germline CDR1 reads LGHNA; CDR2 reads YNFKEQ. V lost 1 base, J lost 3 bases, and 10 bases lay in between. The CDR3 totals 15 residues. In DNA, the CDR3 is TGTGCCAGCAGCCAAGGACTAGACTTCTACAATGAGCAGTTCTTC. Encoded protein: CASSQGLDFYNEQFF.

The table lists this clone with a few counts. The chain recombines TRBV28 with TRBJ2-7; TRBD2 matches 13 bases. V shed 6 bases, J shed 0 bases, and the junction held 2 bases outside the gene matches. The CDR3 covers 15 residues. The germline V gene has CDR1 MDHEN and CDR2 SYDVKM. The CDR3 reads CASRRTSGGSYEQYF. DNA for the CDR3: TGTGCCAGCAGAAGGACTAGCGGGGGCTCCTACGAGCAGTACTTC.

This sequence joins TRBV2 and TRBJ2-5; D is unresolved. The better agreement between TRBJ2-7 and the DNA end casts doubt on the J call. The germline CDR1 and CDR2 sequences are SNHLY and FYNNEI. CDR3 length: 13 residues. Here the CDR3 DNA reads TGTGCCAGCCGGAAAGGCGGCCTTGCCGAGCAGTACTTC. Residues: CASRKGGLAEQYF.

The CDR3 region has the DNA TGTGCCAGCAGCGCCCAACTAGCGGGAGCCTACAATGAGCAGTTCTTC. Residues: CASSAQLAGAYNEQFF. The chain carries TRBV11-2 and TRBJ2-1; 11 bases match TRBD2. J gave up 2 bases and V 5 bases, and 5 bases lay outside the gene matches. This CDR3 contains 16 residues. Germline assignment: CDR1 SGHAT and CDR2 FQNNGV.

This chain uses TRBV7-3 with TRBJ2-3, with TRBD2 matching over 7 bases. Germline V gene data show CDR1 as SGHTA and CDR2 as FQGTGA. CDR3 length: 16 amino acids. V gave up 4 bases and J gave up 2 bases; unmatched junction bases: 9. CDR3 sequence (DNA): TGTGCCAGCAGCTCATCCGGGACTACCTTCACAGATACGCAGTATTTT. Translated: CASSSSGTTFTDTQYF.

This chain connects TRBV6-1 to TRBJ2-1, with 12 bases matching TRBD2. Germline CDR1 reads MNHNS; CDR2 reads SASEGT. This CDR3 spans 16 amino acids. V lost 4 bases and J lost 6; bases outside the gene matches: 7. DNA for the CDR3: TGTGCCAGCAGTGGGAGACTAGCGGGAGATTTCAATGAGCAGTTCTTC. It codes for CASSGRLAGDFNEQFF.

The chain is built from TRBV18 and TRBJ1-5; D remains ambiguous. The germline V and J ends were trimmed by 4 bases and 1 base, with 8 bases remaining between them. The CDR3 sequence is 14 residues long. CDR1 is KGHSH and CDR2 is LQKENI in the germline V gene. This CDR3 reads CASSQIRSNQPQHF. CDR3 DNA: TGTGCCAGCTCACAGATAAGGAGCAATCAGCCCCAGCATTTT.

The V gene is TRBV18, the J gene TRBJ1-1, with D possibly matching TRBD1 (5 bases). The CDR3 runs 14 residues. Germline CDR1 KGHSH, CDR2 LQKENI. Trimming removed 2 bases at V and 0 bases at J, with 7 bases between. As DNA, the CDR3 is TGTGCCAGCTCACCAACAGGAATGAACACTGAAGCTTTCTTT. Its protein is CASSPTGMNTEAFF.

The chain uses TRBV29-1 and TRBJ2-5; a weak D match, TRBD2 (7 bases). The CDR3 runs 13 residues. Germline CDR1 is SQVTM and CDR2 is ANQGSEA. Trimming removed 8 bases at V and 4 bases at J, with 17 bases between. CDR3 sequence reads: CSSAGEGRETQYF. CDR3 nucleotides: TGCAGCTCCGCAGGGGAGGGCCGAGAGACCCAGTACTTC.

The chain couples TRBV5-4 to TRBJ2-1; 8 positions match TRBD1. The J segment lost 7 bases and the V segment lost 2 bases, leaving 8 bases of the junction unmatched. The CDR3 is 15 residues long. The germline V gene encodes CDR1 SGHNT and CDR2 YYREEE (reference sequence). Written as DNA, the CDR3 is TGTGCCAGCAGCTTTGAGCTCCACAGGGGGAATGAGCAGTTCTTC. As protein: CASSFELHRGNEQFF.